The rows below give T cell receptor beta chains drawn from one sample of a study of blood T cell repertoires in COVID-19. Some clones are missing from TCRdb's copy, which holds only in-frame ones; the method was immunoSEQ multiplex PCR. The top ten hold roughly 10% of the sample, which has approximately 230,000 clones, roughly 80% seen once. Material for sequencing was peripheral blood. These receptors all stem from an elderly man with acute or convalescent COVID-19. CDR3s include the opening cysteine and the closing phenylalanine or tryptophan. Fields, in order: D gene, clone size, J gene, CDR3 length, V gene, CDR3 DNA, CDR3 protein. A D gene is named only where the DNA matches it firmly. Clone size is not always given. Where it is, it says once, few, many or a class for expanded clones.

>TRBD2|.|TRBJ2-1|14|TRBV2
TGTGCCAGCGAGCGACTAGCGGGCGTATATGAGCAGTTCTTC
CASERLAGVYEQFF
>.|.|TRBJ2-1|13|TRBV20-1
TGCAGTGCTAGTCCTCAGATCCACAATGAGCAGTTCTTC
CSASPQIHNEQFF
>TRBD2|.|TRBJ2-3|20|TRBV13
TGTGCCAGCAGCTTAGTTTTTAGCCGGCGAGGTCTAGCGGAGTCAGATACGCAGTATTTT
CASSLVFSRRGLAESDTQYF
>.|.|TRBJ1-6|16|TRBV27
TGTGCCAGCAGTTCCCAGGACAGACTGAAAAATTCACCCCTCCACTTT
CASSSQDRLKNSPLHF
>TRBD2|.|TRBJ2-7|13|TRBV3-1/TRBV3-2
TGTGCCAGCAGGAAACCGGGAGGCTACGAGCAGTACTTC
CASRKPGGYEQYF
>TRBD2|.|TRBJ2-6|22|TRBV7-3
TGTGCCAGCAGCTTGAGGGCCCCAACTAGCGGCCATAGCCCCTCTGGGGCCAACGTCCTGACTTTC
CASSLRAPTSGHSPSGANVLTF
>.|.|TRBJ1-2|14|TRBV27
TGTGCCAGCAGTTTAAAGTTAATGGCACCCGGCTACACCTTC
CASSLKLMAPGYTF
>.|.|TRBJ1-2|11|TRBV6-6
TGTGCCAGCAGTTACCCCGGACACCCCACCTTC
CASSYPGHPTF
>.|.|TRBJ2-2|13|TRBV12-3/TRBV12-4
TGTGCCAGCAGTTTAACCGGTCCGCGGGAGCTGTTTTTT
CASSLTGPRELFF
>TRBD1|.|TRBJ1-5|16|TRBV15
TGTGCCACCAGCGGAAACAGGGGTAGGGGCAATCAGCCCCAGCATTTT
CATSGNRGRGNQPQHF
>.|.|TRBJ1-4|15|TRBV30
TGTGCCTGGAGTCAACAGGGAACAACTAATGAAAAACTGTTTTTT
CAWSQQGTTNEKLFF
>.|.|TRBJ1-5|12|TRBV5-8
TGTGCCAGCAGCTTGAGCCTTCAGCCCCAGCATTTT
CASSLSLQPQHF
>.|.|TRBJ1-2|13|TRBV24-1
TGTGCCACCAGTGATTTATCGGGTAATGGCTACACCTTC
CATSDLSGNGYTF
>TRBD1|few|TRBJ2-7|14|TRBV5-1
TGCGCCAGCAGCGCCGGGACAGGGTCCTACGAGCAGTACTTC
CASSAGTGSYEQYF
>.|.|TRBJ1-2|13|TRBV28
TGTGCCAGCAGTTCTTCAGTCCGCTATGGCTACACCTTC
CASSSSVRYGYTF
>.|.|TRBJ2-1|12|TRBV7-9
TGTGCCAGCAGCTTAAGGAGTAATGAGCAGTTCTTC
CASSLRSNEQFF
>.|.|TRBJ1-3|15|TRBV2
TGTGCCAGCGGCCGGCGGGGGGCCGGTGGAAACACCATATATTTT
CASGRRGAGGNTIYF
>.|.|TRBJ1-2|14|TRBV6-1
TGTGCCAGCAGTGAAGTACGTCAGAACTATGGCTACACCTTC
CASSEVRQNYGYTF
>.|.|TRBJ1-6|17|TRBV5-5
TGTGCCAGCAGCATACGGTACACCCAGGGTGCGAATTCACCCCTCCACTTT
CASSIRYTQGANSPLHF
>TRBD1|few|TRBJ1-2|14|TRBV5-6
TGTGCCAGCAGCGCCAGGGGGCGCGACTATGGCTACACCTTC
CASSARGRDYGYTF
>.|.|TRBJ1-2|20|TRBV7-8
TGTGCCAGCAGCTTAGCGCCGCCTACGGGACACCAGGGCGCTAACTATGGCTACACCTTC
CASSLAPPTGHQGANYGYTF
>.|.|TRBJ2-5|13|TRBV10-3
TGTGCCATCAGTGAGTCGCTAAGTGAGACCCAGTACTTC
CAISESLSETQYF
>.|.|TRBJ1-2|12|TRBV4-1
TGCGCCAGCAGCCTCCCCGAGGAGGGCTACACCTTC
CASSLPEEGYTF
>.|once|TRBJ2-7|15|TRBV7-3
TGTGCCAGCAGCTTCCCGGGACACCCAGCCTACGAGCAGTACTTC
CASSFPGHPAYEQYF
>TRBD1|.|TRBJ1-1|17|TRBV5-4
TGTGCCAGCAGCTTGAAGGTAACAGGGGAAATGAACACTGAAGCTTTCTTT
CASSLKVTGEMNTEAFF
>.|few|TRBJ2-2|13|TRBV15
TGTGCCACCAGCAGAGATCCAGCCGGGGAGCTGTTTTTT
CATSRDPAGELFF
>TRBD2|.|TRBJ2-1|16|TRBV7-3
TGTGCCAGCAGCGCCTCCGGGACTAGCGGTACAATGAGCCAGTTCTTC
CASSASGTSGTMSQFF
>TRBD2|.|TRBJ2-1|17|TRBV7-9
TGTGCCAGCAGCTTAGGGACGGGAGGGCCCTCCTACAATGAGCAGTTCTTC
CASSLGTGGPSYNEQFF
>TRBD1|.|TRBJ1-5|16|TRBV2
TGTGCCAGCAGTACCTCAGGGGGGAGGCGCAATCAGCCCCAGCATTTT
CASSTSGGRRNQPQHF
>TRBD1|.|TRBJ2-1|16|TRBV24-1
TGTGCCACCAGTAATATTAGGGACAGGGGATTGAATGAGCAGTTCTTC
CATSNIRDRGLNEQFF
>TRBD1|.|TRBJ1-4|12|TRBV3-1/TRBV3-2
TGTGCCAGCAGCCCCGACAGGGGGAAACTGTTTTTT
CASSPDRGKLFF
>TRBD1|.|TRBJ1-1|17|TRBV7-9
TGTGCCAGCAGTTCTATCCCGGGACAGGGGACTTTCGCTGAAGCTTTCTTT
CASSSIPGQGTFAEAFF
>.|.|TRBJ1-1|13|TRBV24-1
TGTGCCACCAGTGATCCAGGGTTAGCTGAAGCTTTCTTT
CATSDPGLAEAFF
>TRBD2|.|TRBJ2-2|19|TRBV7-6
TGTGCCAGCAGCTTATACTGGCTAGCGGGGGGACCGAACACCGGGGAGCTGTTTTTT
CASSLYWLAGGPNTGELFF
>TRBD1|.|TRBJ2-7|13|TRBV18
TGTGCCAGCTCCCAAGGACAGGGCTACGAGCAGTACTTC
CASSQGQGYEQYF
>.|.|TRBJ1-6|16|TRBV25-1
TGTGCCAGCACCACCCGTGAGGGTTCTTTTAATTCACCCCTCCACTTT
CASTTREGSFNSPLHF
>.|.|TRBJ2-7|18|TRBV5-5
TGTGCCAGCAGCTTGGGGAGGGGGCTAGCGAGTATACCCTACGAGCAGTACTTC
CASSLGRGLASIPYEQYF
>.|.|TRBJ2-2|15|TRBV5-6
TGTGCCAGCAACCCAGGGTGGGGGCCCGCCGGGGAGCTGTTTTTT
CASNPGWGPAGELFF
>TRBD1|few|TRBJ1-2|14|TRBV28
TGTGCCAGCAGCTCGGGACAGACTCCCTATGGCTACACCTTC
CASSSGQTPYGYTF
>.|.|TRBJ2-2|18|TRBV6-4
TGTGCCAGCGTCATGCCCCCCCGGGGGGACAAGAACACCGGGGAGCTGTTTTTT
CASVMPPRGDKNTGELFF